A selection of T cell receptor beta chains follows, all from one sample in a study of blood T cell repertoires in COVID-19. Method: immunoSEQ multiplex PCR; TCRdb's copy keeps in-frame clones and lacks some. The table includes 400,000 or so clones, roughly 88% detected once. The sequencing input was PBMCs or T cells enriched from blood (not recorded which). The receptors stem from a man younger than 30 who had recovered from COVID-19. Each CDR3 is given with its conserved first and last residue. The D gene is left open where the match is weak. The size of a clone is reported for some rows only, either as once, few or many, or as a class for expanded clones.

cdr3_nt cdr3_aa clone_size d_call j_call v_call
TGTGCCAGTAGTACCCGGACAGGGCTCCTCTATGGCTACACCTTC CASSTRTGLLYGYTF - TRBD1 TRBJ1-2 TRBV19
TGTGCCAGCAGCCAGGGGACAGTGAAAAAACTGTTTTTT CASSQGTVKKLFF - TRBD1 TRBJ1-4 TRBV5-4
TGCGCCAGCAGCCAGGGGAATGAGCAGTTCTTC CASSQGNEQFF - - TRBJ2-1 TRBV5-1
TGTGCCATCAGGGAGGACAGGGGGATTAACACTGAAGCTTTCTTT CAIREDRGINTEAFF - TRBD1 TRBJ1-1 TRBV10-3
TGCGCCAGCAGCCTAAGGGACACCGATCAGCCCCAGCATTTT CASSLRDTDQPQHF - - TRBJ1-5 TRBV4-1
TGTGCCAGCAGCGCCGAGAGGGGGTCTGGAAACACCATATATTTT CASSAERGSGNTIYF - - TRBJ1-3 TRBV9
TGTGCCTGGACCCTCAGCGGGGGAAGGGGCACTGAAGCTTTCTTT CAWTLSGGRGTEAFF - - TRBJ1-1 TRBV30
TGTGCCAGCAGCTTAGTCGCAGCGCTCCGCTCTGGGGCCAACGTCCTGACTTTC CASSLVAALRSGANVLTF - - TRBJ2-6 TRBV7-9
TGTGCCAGCAGCTTAGGAGGGACAGGCCTCTATGGCTACACCTTC CASSLGGTGLYGYTF - TRBD1 TRBJ1-2 TRBV7-6
TGCGCCAGCAGCCAATCCACAGCTACAGATACGCAGTATTTT CASSQSTATDTQYF once - TRBJ2-3 TRBV4-1
TGTGCCTGGATAACAGGGTTGGGCTATGGCTACACCTTC CAWITGLGYGYTF - - TRBJ1-2 TRBV30
TGTGCCAGCAGTTTTGAGGCTGATGAAGCTTTCTTT CASSFEADEAFF - - TRBJ1-1 TRBV12-3/TRBV12-4
TGTGCCAGCAGCGCTGGAAGCGGGGCATGGGAGACCCAGTACTTC CASSAGSGAWETQYF - TRBD2 TRBJ2-5 TRBV9
TGTGCCAGCAGTGAAGGGGACAGTCATAACTATGGCTACACCTTC CASSEGDSHNYGYTF - TRBD1 TRBJ1-2 TRBV2
TGCGCCAGCAGCGTTGGACTAGCGGGGGAACACGAGCAGTACTTC CASSVGLAGEHEQYF - TRBD2 TRBJ2-7 TRBV4-1
TGTGCCAGCAGTTTAACGCAGGGTAGCGGGAGGGTCTACGAGCAGTACTTC CASSLTQGSGRVYEQYF few TRBD2 TRBJ2-7 TRBV27
TGCGCCAGCTCACCAGCGGGGGGAAAGACCCAGTACTTC CASSPAGGKTQYF - TRBD2 TRBJ2-5 TRBV5-1
TGTGCCAGCAGCGCAGGGACTAGCGGGAGAATGGATACGCAGTATTTT CASSAGTSGRMDTQYF - TRBD2 TRBJ2-3 TRBV9
TGTGCCTGGAGTCTAGTACGCCGAGATGGCTACACCTTC CAWSLVRRDGYTF few - TRBJ1-2 TRBV30
TGTGCCAGCAGCCCTTGGGACAGGGCAAACACTGAAGCTTTCTTT CASSPWDRANTEAFF - TRBD1 TRBJ1-1 TRBV3-1/TRBV3-2
TGTGCCTGGGGTAGGACAGGGAACGAGCAGTACTTC CAWGRTGNEQYF - TRBD1 TRBJ2-7 TRBV30
TGTGCCAGCAGTGAAGTAGGGGATCAGCCCCAGCATTTT CASSEVGDQPQHF - - TRBJ1-5 TRBV2
TGTGCCGCGTCGCTTTTGGGACTGTCCGGCTACACCTTC CAASLLGLSGYTF - - TRBJ1-2 TRBV10-3
TGTGCCAGCAGCCGCCCCTTGGAAGGGAGTACCTACGAGCAGTACTTC CASSRPLEGSTYEQYF - - TRBJ2-7 TRBV7-9
TGTGCCAGCAGGCGGGGGGGGAAGACTGAAGCTTTCTTT CASRRGGKTEAFF - - TRBJ1-1 TRBV3-1/TRBV3-2
TGTGCCAGCAGCTTAGGGACAGGGAATTCACCCCTCCACTTT CASSLGTGNSPLHF few TRBD1 TRBJ1-6 TRBV7-3
TGTGCCAGCCACAGGGGCGAAGCGGGCGGTGGGGTCCACTTT CASHRGEAGGGVHF - TRBD1 TRBJ1-6 TRBV6-6
TGCGCCAGCAGCCCCCCGGGACAAACCACAGATACGCAGTATTTT CASSPPGQTTDTQYF - - TRBJ2-3 TRBV5-1
TGTGCCAGCAGTTCCCGGGAGGGGCGCAGCTATGGCTACACCTTC CASSSREGRSYGYTF - - TRBJ1-2 TRBV27
TGTGCCAGCATCCCCGGGAGTGCTTATGGCTACACCTTC CASIPGSAYGYTF - - TRBJ1-2 TRBV5-5
TGCGCCAGCAGCCAGGGGACAGGGGACGGCTACACCTTC CASSQGTGDGYTF - TRBD1 TRBJ1-2 TRBV4-1
TGTGCCATCAGTGAAGCGGCAACTAATGAAAAACTGTTTTTT CAISEAATNEKLFF - - TRBJ1-4 TRBV10-3
TGCGCCAGCACCTCTACCTATGGGCAGCAGTACTTC CASTSTYGQQYF - - TRBJ2-7 TRBV4-1
TGTGCCAGTAGTATAGGGGCGCGGGATCGCAATGAGCAGTTCTTC CASSIGARDRNEQFF - - TRBJ2-1 TRBV19
TGTGCCAGCAGCCAAGAAAGGGCAGGGACTGAAGCTTTCTTT CASSQERAGTEAFF - - TRBJ1-1 TRBV4-2
TGTGCCAGTAGCCCCTCCCCCCCAGGAACCATGAACACTGAAGCTTTCTTT CASSPSPPGTMNTEAFF - - TRBJ1-1 TRBV19
TGTGCCAGCTTCAAAAGGGACTGGAGAAGGGTCTCTGGAAACACCATATATTTT CASFKRDWRRVSGNTIYF - - TRBJ1-3 TRBV28
TGTGCCAGCAGGTCTCCGGGACAAACGTATAATTCACCCCTCCACTTT CASRSPGQTYNSPLHF - - TRBJ1-6 TRBV28
TGCAGCGTTGAAGATGTGGGACTAGCGGAAGATAGCTCCTACGAGCAGTACTTC CSVEDVGLAEDSSYEQYF - TRBD2 TRBJ2-7 TRBV29-1
TGCGCCAGCCGTGGGGGGCGCCTTGACTATGGCTACACCTTC CASRGGRLDYGYTF once - TRBJ1-2 TRBV10-1
TGTGCCACCGGAGAAGGCCCAGATAGCAATCAGCCCCAGCATTTT CATGEGPDSNQPQHF - - TRBJ1-5 TRBV15
TGTGCCAGCAGTGAAGGGGCAGCCTCTGGAAACACCATATATTTT CASSEGAASGNTIYF - - TRBJ1-3 TRBV25-1
TGTGCCAGTAGCCCGTTCGGGACAGGGATACCGTGGCGTGGCTACACCTTC CASSPFGTGIPWRGYTF - TRBD1 TRBJ1-2 TRBV19
TGTGCCAGCAGCCAAGGCCCCCTGGCGGGTGAGCAGTTCTTC CASSQGPLAGEQFF few - TRBJ2-1 TRBV3-1/TRBV3-2
TGTGCCAGCGGCCCAGGAGGAAATCAGCCCCAGCATTTT CASGPGGNQPQHF - - TRBJ1-5 TRBV9
TGTGCCAGCAGTTCGCTAGCGGGGGGGCAGCGTGAGCAGTTCTTC CASSSLAGGQREQFF - TRBD2 TRBJ2-1 TRBV27